This T cell receptor beta chain was captured by sequencing in a study of T cells after yellow fever vaccination. The CDR3 covers 14 residues. Germline CDR1 reads DFQATT; CDR2 reads SNEGSKA (reference sequence). The J segment lost 5 bases and the V segment lost 6 bases, leaving 5 bases of the junction unmatched. About this clonotype itself: Its target is not known.

A 5'RACE template-switching step, the method used to make TCR cDNA, added a universal primer site and UMIs. One entry per CDR3 protein, called by TCRdb with MiXCR from the 5' RACE reads. This table holds more than 120,000 distinct CDR3 sequences, 7.7% found once. Regarding the study as a whole: Most clones from primary vaccination were detected again post-booster (just under 97% CD4, around 90% CD8).

This TCR derives from a man aged 25-45 years who received the YFV17D yellow fever vaccine. The specimen was CD4+ T cells sorted from PBMCs, collected 5 days after the yellow fever booster vaccination. The gene calls are TRBV20-1 and TRBJ2-5; 14 bases fit TRBD2. The CDR3 DNA is TGCAGTGCAGTGGGACTAGCGGGAGTGGAGACCCAGTACTTC. Its translation: CSAVGLAGVETQYF.